Each of the 10 T cell receptor beta chains below was sequenced from the same sample in a study of blood T cell repertoires in COVID-19. The repertoire was sequenced with immunoSEQ multiplex PCR; TCRdb's copy has only in-frame clones and lacks some. The sample includes fewer than 250,000 clones, approximately 90% of them seen just once. The material sequenced was peripheral blood. The source of these receptors is a man aged 65 to 85 with acute or convalescent COVID-19.

This rearrangement joins TRBV9 to TRBJ2-7; D not certain. Germline lookup yields CDR1 SGDLS and CDR2 YYNGEE. The germline V and J ends were trimmed by 0 bases and 2 bases, with 6 bases remaining between them. This CDR3 spans 13 amino acids. CDR3 sequence: CASSVAPAYEQYF. CDR3 DNA sequence: TGTGCCAGCAGCGTAGCCCCTGCCTACGAGCAGTACTTC.

The chain links TRBV13 to TRBJ1-2; 8 bases line up with TRBD1. J was trimmed by 8 bases and V by 3 bases; bases with no gene match: 2. The germline V gene has CDR1 PRHDT and CDR2 FYEKMQ (reference sequence). CDR3 size: 12 residues. The CDR3 protein is CASSFSGGGYTF. The CDR3 region has the DNA TGTGCCAGCAGCTTCTCAGGGGGCGGCTACACCTTC.

The rearrangement joins TRBV27 to TRBJ1-2; tentative D call: TRBD1 (5 bases). The V gene's germline CDR1 is MNHEY and CDR2 SMNVEV (reference sequence). The germline V and J ends were trimmed by 5 bases and 8 bases, with 18 bases remaining between them. This CDR3 is 14 amino acids long. CDR3 loop: CASSAKAGGRGYTF. DNA for the CDR3: TGTGCCAGCAGTGCAAAAGCCGGGGGTAGGGGCTACACCTTC.

The V gene is TRBV2, the J gene TRBJ2-1, with 7 nucleotides matching TRBD2. Losses at the gene ends were 8 bases for V and 5 bases for J; bases not matched to a gene: 9. There are 14 residues in the CDR3. The germline gives CDR1 SNHLY, CDR2 FYNNEI. In nucleotides, the CDR3 is TGTGCCAGCGCCCCGGGACTACCAGACAATGAGCAGTTCTTC. This gives the protein CASAPGLPDNEQFF.

The CDR3 region has the DNA TGTGCCAGCAGTTTTGAGCCGGGACAGGGGACGGGGTACGAGCAGTACTTC. This translates into CASSFEPGQGTGYEQYF. This sequence joins TRBV6-2 or TRBV6-3 and TRBJ2-7, with 10 bases identical to TRBD1. V was pared by 4 bases and J by 4 bases, with 13 bases of the junction left unmatched. Germline values: CDR1 MNHEY, CDR2 SVGEGT. This CDR3 is 17 amino acids long.

The chain uses TRBV19 and TRBJ2-5; D may be TRBD2 (7 bases). Germline V gene lookup returns CDR1 LNHDA and CDR2 SQIVND (reference sequence). The CDR3 runs 13 residues. V shed 3 bases and J shed 4 bases, with 9 bases lying between them. CDR3 sequence (DNA): TGTGCCAGTAGTATCGGGGGGCGAGAGACCCAGTACTTC. This encodes CASSIGGRETQYF.

The V gene is TRBV6-4, the J gene TRBJ2-7; TRBD2 matches 8 bases. Germline V CDR1 and CDR2: MRHNA, SNTAGT. With V trimmed by 3 bases and J by 0 bases, 4 bases remained unmatched. The CDR3 spans 15 residues. Here the CDR3 DNA reads TGTGCCAGCAGTGAGCCTAGCGGGTCCTCCTACGAGCAGTACTTC. This sequence encodes CASSEPSGSSYEQYF.

The V gene is TRBV27, the J gene TRBJ1-2; D may be TRBD1 (5 bases). This CDR3 region has 14 residues. The germline gives CDR1 MNHEY, CDR2 SMNVEV (reference sequence). Trimming took 2 bases from V and 3 from J, leaving 10 bases between them. Written as DNA, the CDR3 is TGTGCCAGCAGTTTACAGCAGGGTGACTATGGCTACACCTTC. Amino acids: CASSLQQGDYGYTF.

The rearrangement links TRBV18 to TRBJ2-1; D unresolved. V dropped 1 base and J dropped 7 bases, with 11 bases sitting between them. Germline V CDR1 and CDR2: KGHSH, LQKENI. The CDR3 sequence is 14 residues long. CDR3 in DNA: TGTGCCAGCTCACCACTGCCTAGTCTGAATGAGCAGTTCTTC. Protein product: CASSPLPSLNEQFF.

The chain carries TRBV5-1 and TRBJ1-1, with TRBD1 matching 9 bases. Looked up from germline, CDR1 is SGHRS and CDR2 is YFSETQ. Trimming removed 3 bases from V and 3 bases from J; junction bases left unmatched: 9. CDR3 length equals 16 residues. As DNA, the CDR3 is TGCGCCAGCAGCTCGGGACAGGGTAGTGTTCACACTGAAGCTTTCTTT. This encodes CASSSGQGSVHTEAFF.